What follows are 12 T cell receptor beta chains derived from one specimen sequenced in a study of radiotherapy plus CTLA-4 blockade in lung cancer. Assay: immunoSEQ multiplex PCR; the TCRdb copy retains only in-frame clones and omits some. The sample has approximately 95,000 clones, approximately 85% seen once. The input for sequencing was peripheral blood, taken from a patient treated with radiotherapy plus ipilimumab. The receptors here all came from a human donor with non-small cell lung cancer who had a partial response to radiotherapy plus ipilimumab.

This rearrangement joins TRBV18 to TRBJ2-1, with 7 bases fitting TRBD2. With 2 bases clipped from V and 8 bases from J, the junction kept 12 bases outside the gene matches. Germline V lookup: CDR1 KGHSH, CDR2 LQKENI. The CDR3 loop spans 16 amino acids. CDR3 DNA: TGTGCCAGCTCACCAGTAGCGGGCAATCCTACCGATGAGCAGTTCTTC. As protein: CASSPVAGNPTDEQFF.

This chain joins TRBV30 and TRBJ2-3, with D tentatively TRBD1 (5 bases). This CDR3 contains 12 residues. V was clipped by 2 bases and J by 6 bases, with 9 bases between them. Germline values: CDR1 GTSNPN, CDR2 SVGIG (reference sequence). The CDR3 reads CAWSPGSDTQYF. CDR3 sequence (DNA): TGTGCCTGGAGTCCAGGGTCGGATACGCAGTATTTT.

The chain uses TRBV7-9 and TRBJ2-1; 7 bases line up with TRBD2. Germline assignment: CDR1 SEHNR and CDR2 FQNEAQ (reference sequence). V lost 3 bases, J lost 2 bases, and 7 bases stayed unmatched. The CDR3 runs to 16 residues. The CDR3 is CASSFVGGRTYNEQFF. In DNA form, the CDR3 reads TGTGCCAGCAGCTTTGTGGGCGGGAGAACCTACAATGAGCAGTTCTTC.

The chain is built from TRBV28 and TRBJ1-1; tentatively, D is TRBD1 (5 bases). This CDR3 spans 14 amino acids. The germline gives CDR1 MDHEN, CDR2 SYDVKM. Trimming removed 7 bases from V and 5 bases from J, with 17 bases in between. The CDR3 nucleotides are TGTGCCAGCACGAATGGGGGGGATCGGACTGAAGCTTTCTTT. This sequence encodes CASTNGGDRTEAFF.

The rearrangement links TRBV9 to TRBJ2-1, with TRBD2 matching 7 bases. Germline-derived CDR1 and CDR2 are SGDLS and YYNGEE. The CDR3 consists of 17 residues. V lost 0 bases, J lost 4 bases, and 10 bases stayed unmatched. CDR3 in amino acids: CASSVGGSGGLYNEQFF. In DNA, the CDR3 is TGTGCCAGCAGCGTAGGGGGTTCGGGAGGCCTGTACAATGAGCAGTTCTTC.

V gene TRBV5-1 combines with J gene TRBJ2-5, with a weak D call TRBD2 (5 bases). The CDR3 is 18 residues long. Germline CDR1 reads SGHRS; CDR2 reads YFSETQ. V gave up 0 bases and J gave up 2 bases, with 20 bases separating them. CDR3 DNA: TGCGCCAGCAGCTTGGCCTGGTTGGCGGAGGCATATCAAGAGACCCAGTACTTC. This gives the protein CASSLAWLAEAYQETQYF. The full variable domain, in which reference TRBV5-1 and TRBJ2-5 provide the parts outside the CDR3, is KAGVTQTPRYLIKTRGQQVTLSCSPISGHRSVSWYQQTPGQGLQFLFEYFSETQRNKGNFPGRFSGRQFSNSRSEMNVSTLELGDSALYLCASSLAWLAEAYQETQYFGPGTRLLVL.

The CDR3 is CASSLGTWGSGANVLTF. The CDR3 DNA reads TGTGCCAGCAGTTTAGGGACATGGGGCTCTGGGGCCAACGTCCTGACTTTC. The V call is TRBV28, the J call TRBJ2-6; TRBD1 might be the D (6 bases). V was trimmed by 2 bases and J by 0 bases, leaving 11 bases between them. The CDR3 sequence is 17 residues long. CDR1 is MDHEN and CDR2 is SYDVKM in the germline V gene.

J is TRBJ2-3 and V is TRBV5-1, with D maybe TRBD1 (6 bases). From germline, CDR1 is SGHRS and CDR2 YFSETQ. Trimming left V 4 bases short and J 5 bases short, with 17 bases between. The CDR3 consists of 15 residues. CDR3 coding DNA: TGCGCCAGCAGCATAAGACAGGCGAGGGAAGATACGCAGTATTTT. This codes for CASSIRQAREDTQYF.

The chain carries TRBV11-3 and TRBJ1-1; the D is unclear. This CDR3 comprises 13 residues. Germline V lookup: CDR1 SGHNT, CDR2 YENEEA. Deletions cut 4 bases from V and 1 base from J, with 7 bases between. In DNA form, the CDR3 reads TGTGCCAGCAGCTGGCGGCCGAACACTGAAGCTTTCTTT. It codes for CASSWRPNTEAFF.

The V gene is TRBV28, the J gene TRBJ1-4; D gene uncertain. Trimming removed 7 bases at V and 1 base at J, with 7 bases between. The CDR3 covers 13 residues. The germline gives CDR1 MDHEN, CDR2 SYDVKM. CDR3 in DNA: TGTGCCAGCACCCCGGGAACTAATGAAAAACTGTTTTTT. Residues: CASTPGTNEKLFF.

This clone was seen only a few times. The V and J genes are TRBV11-3 and TRBJ2-1; TRBD1 agrees at 9 bases. V dropped 0 bases and J dropped 5; count of bases not matched to a gene: 5. CDR1 is SGHNT and CDR2 is YENEEA in the germline V gene. The CDR3 extends over 16 amino acids. The DNA for the CDR3 is TGTGCCAGCAGCTTAGAGGGGACAGGGATTAACAATGAGCAGTTCTTC. It codes for CASSLEGTGINNEQFF.

This clone was seen once. This chain connects TRBV28 to TRBJ1-1; D gene uncertain. Trimming took 3 bases from V and 3 from J, leaving 26 bases between them. The CDR3 is made up of 19 amino acids. Germline V gives CDR1 MDHEN, CDR2 SYDVKM. CDR3 in DNA: TGTGCCAGCAGTTTCCCCGGGATCCTAAAAGGTCCGCGGGACACTGAAGCTTTCTTT. This gives the protein CASSFPGILKGPRDTEAFF. The full variable domain, in which reference TRBV28 and TRBJ1-1 provide the parts outside the CDR3, is DVKVTQSSRYLVKRTGEKVFLECVQDMDHENMFWYRQDPGLGLRLIYFSYDVKMKEKGDIPEGYSVSREKKERFSLILESASTNQTSMYLCASSFPGILKGPRDTEAFFGQGTRLTVV.